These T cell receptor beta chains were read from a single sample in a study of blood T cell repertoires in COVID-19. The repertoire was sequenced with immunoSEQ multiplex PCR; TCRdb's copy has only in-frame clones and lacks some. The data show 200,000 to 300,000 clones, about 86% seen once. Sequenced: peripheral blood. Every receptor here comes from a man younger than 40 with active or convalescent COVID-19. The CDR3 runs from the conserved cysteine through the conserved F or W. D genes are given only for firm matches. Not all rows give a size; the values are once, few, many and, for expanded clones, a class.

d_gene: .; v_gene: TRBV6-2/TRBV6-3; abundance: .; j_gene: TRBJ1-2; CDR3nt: TGTGCCAGCAGTTGGGGAGGACGCCGGGTGTGGGGCTACACCTTC; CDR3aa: CASSWGGRRVWGYTF
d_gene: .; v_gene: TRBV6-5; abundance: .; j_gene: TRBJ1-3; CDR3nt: TGTGCCAGCAGAAGGGGAGGGGGAAACACCATATATTTT; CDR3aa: CASRRGGGNTIYF
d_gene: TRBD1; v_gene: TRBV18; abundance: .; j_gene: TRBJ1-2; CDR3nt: TGTGCCAGCTCAGGACCCCACAGGGGGGCTAACTATGGCTACACCTTC; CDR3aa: CASSGPHRGANYGYTF
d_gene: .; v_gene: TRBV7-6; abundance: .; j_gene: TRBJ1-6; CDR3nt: TGTGCCAGCAGCTTAAGTAGGACAGATAATTCACCCCTCCACTTT; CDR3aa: CASSLSRTDNSPLHF
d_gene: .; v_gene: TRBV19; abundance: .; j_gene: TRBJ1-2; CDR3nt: TGTGCCAGTAGACTGGACAGCTATGGCTACACCTTC; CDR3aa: CASRLDSYGYTF
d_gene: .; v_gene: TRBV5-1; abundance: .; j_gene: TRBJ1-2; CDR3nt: TGCGCCAGCAGCCCCCGGGACTCCTATGGCTACACCTTC; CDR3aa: CASSPRDSYGYTF
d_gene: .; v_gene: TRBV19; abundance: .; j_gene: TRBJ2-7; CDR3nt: TGTGCCAGTAGCCCATCAGACAGATACGAGCAGTACTTC; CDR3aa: CASSPSDRYEQYF
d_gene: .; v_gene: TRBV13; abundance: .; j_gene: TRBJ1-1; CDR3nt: TGTGCCAGCAGCCCCGGTGTCGGGATAAGGGCTGAAGCTTTCTTT; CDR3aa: CASSPGVGIRAEAFF
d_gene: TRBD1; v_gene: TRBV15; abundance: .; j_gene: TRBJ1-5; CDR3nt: TGTGCCACCAGCACCCTCACCGGGACAGGGGGATTGTGGCCCCAGCATTTT; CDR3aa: CATSTLTGTGGLWPQHF
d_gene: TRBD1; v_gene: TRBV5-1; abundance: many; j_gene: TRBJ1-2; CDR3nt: TGCGCCAGCAGCCCACAGACAGGGGGCTACTATGGCTACACCTTC; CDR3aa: CASSPQTGGYYGYTF
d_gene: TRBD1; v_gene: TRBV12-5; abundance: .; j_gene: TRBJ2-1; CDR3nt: TGTGCTAGTGGCCAGACCCGGACAGGGGGGTCCTACAATGAGCAGTTCTTC; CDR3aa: CASGQTRTGGSYNEQFF
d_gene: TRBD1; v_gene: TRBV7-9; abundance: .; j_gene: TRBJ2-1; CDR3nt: TGTGCCAGCAGCTTAATGACAGGGGGCTACGGTGAGCAGTTCTTC; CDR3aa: CASSLMTGGYGEQFF
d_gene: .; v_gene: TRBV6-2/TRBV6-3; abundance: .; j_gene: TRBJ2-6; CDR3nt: TGTGCCAGCAGTTCCCCGACTGAGGGAGCTGGGGCCAACGTCCTGACTTTC; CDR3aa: CASSSPTEGAGANVLTF
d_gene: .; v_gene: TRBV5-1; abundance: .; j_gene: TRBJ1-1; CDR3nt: TGCGCCAGCAGCTTCTCTGCTAGCACTGAAGCTTTCTTT; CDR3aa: CASSFSASTEAFF
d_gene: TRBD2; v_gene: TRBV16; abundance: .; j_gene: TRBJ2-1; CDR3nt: TGTGCCAGCAGCCACCGTGCTAGCGGGGGGCAAGGGTACGATGAGCAGTTCTTC; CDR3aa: CASSHRASGGQGYDEQFF
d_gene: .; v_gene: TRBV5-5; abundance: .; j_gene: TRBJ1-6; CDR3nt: TGTGCCAGCAGCTTGGTCACAGTTAATTCACCCCTCCACTTT; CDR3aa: CASSLVTVNSPLHF
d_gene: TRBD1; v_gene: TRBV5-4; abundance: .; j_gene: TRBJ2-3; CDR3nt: TGTGCCGGAAGGGGGGACAGGGGGCCGGATACGCAGTATTTT; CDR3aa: CAGRGDRGPDTQYF
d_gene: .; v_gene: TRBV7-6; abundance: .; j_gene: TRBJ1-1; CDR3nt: TGTGCCAGCAGCCCAACCCGCTCGTGGGGAGGTAACGCTTTCTTT; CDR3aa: CASSPTRSWGGNAFF
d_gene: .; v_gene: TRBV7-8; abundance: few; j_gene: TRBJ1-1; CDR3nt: TGTGCCAGCAGCTTCACAACACCGAACACTGAAGCTTTCTTT; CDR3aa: CASSFTTPNTEAFF
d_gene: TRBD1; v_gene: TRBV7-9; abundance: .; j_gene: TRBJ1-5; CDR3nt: TGTGCCAGCAGCTTAAGCGGGACAGGGGAAAATCAGCCCCAGCATTTT; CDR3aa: CASSLSGTGENQPQHF
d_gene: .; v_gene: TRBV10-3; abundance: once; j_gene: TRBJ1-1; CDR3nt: TGTGCCATCAGTGGTACAGGGAACACTGAAGCTTTCTTT; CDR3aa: CAISGTGNTEAFF
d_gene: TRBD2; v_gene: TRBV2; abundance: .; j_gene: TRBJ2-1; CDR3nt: TGTGCCAGCACCCAGACTAGCGCGACAACCAACAATGAGCAGTTCTTC; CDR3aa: CASTQTSATTNNEQFF
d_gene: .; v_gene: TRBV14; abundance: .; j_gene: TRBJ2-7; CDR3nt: TGTGCCAGCAGCCGAAAGTCGGAGAACGAGCAGTACTTC; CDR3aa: CASSRKSENEQYF
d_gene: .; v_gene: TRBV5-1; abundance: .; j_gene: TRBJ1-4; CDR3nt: TGCGCCAGCAGCTTGTTGTCAGGGGCTGAAAAACTGTTTTTT; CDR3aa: CASSLLSGAEKLFF
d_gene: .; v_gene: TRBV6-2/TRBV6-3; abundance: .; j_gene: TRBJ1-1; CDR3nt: TGTGCCAGCAGTTACAGGGGGAACCCTGAGACTGAAGCTTTCTTT; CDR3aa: CASSYRGNPETEAFF
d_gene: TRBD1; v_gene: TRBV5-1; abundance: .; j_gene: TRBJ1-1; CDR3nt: TGCGCCAGCAGCCCGAAATCCAGTTCAGGTCGGACAGGGTCCTCTCTCATGAACACTGAAGCTTTCTTT; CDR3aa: CASSPKSSSGRTGSSLMNTEAFF
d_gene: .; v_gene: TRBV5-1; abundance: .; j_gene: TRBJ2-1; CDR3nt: TGCGCCAGCAGCTTGGAACGGGGGAACAATGAGCAGTTCTTC; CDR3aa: CASSLERGNNEQFF
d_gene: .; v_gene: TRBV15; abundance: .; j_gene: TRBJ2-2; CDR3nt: TGTGCCACGAGACGGGGCACCGGGGAGCTGTTTTTT; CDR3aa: CATRRGTGELFF
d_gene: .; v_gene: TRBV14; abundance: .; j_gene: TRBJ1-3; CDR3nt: TGTGCCAGCAGCCGGGCCGTCTCTGGAAACACCATATATTTT; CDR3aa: CASSRAVSGNTIYF
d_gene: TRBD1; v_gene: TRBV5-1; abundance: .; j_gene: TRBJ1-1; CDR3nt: TGCGCCAGCAGCTCCGCTGACAGGGTTGCATCTTTCTTT; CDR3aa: CASSSADRVASFF
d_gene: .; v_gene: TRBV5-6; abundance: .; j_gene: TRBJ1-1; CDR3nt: TGTGCCAGCAGCTTGTTGGACAGATTTGAAGCTTTCTTT; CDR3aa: CASSLLDRFEAFF
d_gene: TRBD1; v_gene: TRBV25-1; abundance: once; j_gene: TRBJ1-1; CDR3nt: TGTGCCAGCAGTGGGGGGACAGGCGCTTTCTTT; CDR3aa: CASSGGTGAFF
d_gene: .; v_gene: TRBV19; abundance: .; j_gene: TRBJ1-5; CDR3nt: TGTGCCAGTACAGACAGGCCTAGCAATCAGCCCCAGCATTTT; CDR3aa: CASTDRPSNQPQHF
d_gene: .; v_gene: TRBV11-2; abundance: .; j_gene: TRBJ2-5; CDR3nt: TGTGCCAGCAGCTTAGGCGCCGTGCCGGAGACCCAGTACTTC; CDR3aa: CASSLGAVPETQYF
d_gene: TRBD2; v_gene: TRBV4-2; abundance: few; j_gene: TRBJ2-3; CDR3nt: TGTGCCAGCAGCCAAGATGGCGGGGGGAGGGGCACAGATACGCAGTATTTT; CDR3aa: CASSQDGGGRGTDTQYF
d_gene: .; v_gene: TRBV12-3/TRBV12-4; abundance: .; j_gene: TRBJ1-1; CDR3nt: TGTGCCAGCAGTTTTAGCAGCGCTGAAGCTTTCTTT; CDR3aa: CASSFSSAEAFF
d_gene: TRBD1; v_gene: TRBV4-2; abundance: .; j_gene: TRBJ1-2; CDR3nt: TGTGCCAGCAGCCATGCATCCGACAGGGGACATGGCTACACCTTC; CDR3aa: CASSHASDRGHGYTF
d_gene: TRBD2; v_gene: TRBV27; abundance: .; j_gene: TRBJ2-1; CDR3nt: TGTGCCAGCAGTTTAGCGGGGGGCCCGTTATATGAGCAGTTCTTC; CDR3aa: CASSLAGGPLYEQFF
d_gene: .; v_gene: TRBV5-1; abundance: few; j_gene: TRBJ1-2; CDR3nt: TGCGCCAGCAGGGAGGGGCGCGGGGTTTCGGGCTACACCTTC; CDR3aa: CASREGRGVSGYTF
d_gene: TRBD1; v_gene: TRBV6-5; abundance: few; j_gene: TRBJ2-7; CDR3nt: TGTGCCAGCAGGATACCCGGGACAGGGTTCTACGAGCAGTACTTC; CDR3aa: CASRIPGTGFYEQYF
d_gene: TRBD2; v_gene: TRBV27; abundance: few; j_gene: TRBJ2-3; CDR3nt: TGTGCCAGCAGTTTCTGGGGGGGTACAGATACGCAGTATTTT; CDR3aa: CASSFWGGTDTQYF
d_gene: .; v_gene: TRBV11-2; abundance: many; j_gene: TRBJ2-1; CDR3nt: TGTGCCAGCAGCTTAGTGGCGGGGGCCCCTAATGAGCAGTTCTTC; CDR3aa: CASSLVAGAPNEQFF
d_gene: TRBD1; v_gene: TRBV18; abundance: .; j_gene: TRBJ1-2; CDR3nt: TGTGCCAGCTCACTATCCCAGGGGGCCTATGGCTACACCTTC; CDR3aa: CASSLSQGAYGYTF
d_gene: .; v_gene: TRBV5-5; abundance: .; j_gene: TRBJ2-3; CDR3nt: TGTGCCAGCAGCTTGGAAGGGGTCCACACAGATACGCAGTATTTT; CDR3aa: CASSLEGVHTDTQYF
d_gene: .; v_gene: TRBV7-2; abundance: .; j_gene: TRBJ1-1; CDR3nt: TGTGCCAGCAGGTTCGGGGGGCTGAACACTGAAGCTTTCTTT; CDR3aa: CASRFGGLNTEAFF
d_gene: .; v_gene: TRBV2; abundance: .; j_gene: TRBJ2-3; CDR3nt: TGTGCCAGCAAGTTTGAGGACACAGATACGCAGTATTTT; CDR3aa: CASKFEDTDTQYF
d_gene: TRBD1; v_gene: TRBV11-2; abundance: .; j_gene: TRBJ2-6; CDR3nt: TGTGCCAGCAGCGCAGACCCCGGGACAGGTGGTGGGGCCAACGTCCTGACTTTC; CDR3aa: CASSADPGTGGGANVLTF
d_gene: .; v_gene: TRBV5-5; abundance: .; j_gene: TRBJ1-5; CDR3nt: TGTGCCAGCAGCTCACAGGGAAGTGGCAATCAGCCCCAGCATTTT; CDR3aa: CASSSQGSGNQPQHF
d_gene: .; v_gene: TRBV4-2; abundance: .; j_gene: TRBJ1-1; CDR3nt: TGTGCCAGCAGCCAAGTTGTTGGGGGCGGAACTGAAGCTTTCTTT; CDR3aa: CASSQVVGGGTEAFF
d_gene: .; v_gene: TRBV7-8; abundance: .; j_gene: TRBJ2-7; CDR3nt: TGTGCCAGCAGTTCGGGACTCACCTACGAGCAGTACTTC; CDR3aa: CASSSGLTYEQYF
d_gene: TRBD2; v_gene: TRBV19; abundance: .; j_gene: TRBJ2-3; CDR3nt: TGTGCCAGTAGTATTGGACTAGCGGAAGATACGCAGTATTTT; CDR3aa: CASSIGLAEDTQYF
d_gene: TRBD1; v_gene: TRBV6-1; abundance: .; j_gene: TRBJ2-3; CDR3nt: TGTGCCAGCGGTGACGGGACAGGGTACACAGATACGCAGTATTTT; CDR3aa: CASGDGTGYTDTQYF
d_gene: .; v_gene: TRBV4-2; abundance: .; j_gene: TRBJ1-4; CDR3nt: TGTGCCAGCAGCCAAGGGGCCGAGACTAATGAAAAACTGTTTTTT; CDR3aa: CASSQGAETNEKLFF
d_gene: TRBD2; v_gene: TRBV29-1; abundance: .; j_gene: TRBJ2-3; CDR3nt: TGCAGCGCTTTGACTAGCGGGGGGTACACAGATACGCAGTATTTT; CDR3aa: CSALTSGGYTDTQYF